This T cell receptor beta chain derives from a study of CD8+ T cells in alopecia areata. Study-wide context: A regimen of oral tofacitinib, 5 to 10 mg twice daily, was given to treated patients. Study-wide points: Mice gave a clearer picture of TCR sharing than patients did, possibly for HLA-related reasons. Because one nonresponder was included, the link of baseline CD8+ expansion to response is considered uncertain.

Per germline, CDR1 PRHDT and CDR2 FYEKMQ (reference sequence). Deletions cut 8 bases from V and 2 bases from J, with 12 bases between. CDR3 size: 13 residues. A word on this clone: Its target is unknown.

Extraction and reverse transcription of RNA yielded cDNA as the sequencing template. Sequencing was performed with immunoSEQ multiplex PCR; in TCRdb, only in-frame clones are kept and a portion is missing. The sample contains about 180,000 clones, about 55% of which appear only once. Treatment specified: oral pan-JAK inhibitor, 5-10 mg twice daily. This sequence originates from a human donor with alopecia areata. This rearrangement joins TRBV13 to TRBJ2-5; D remains ambiguous. The sequences come from CD8+ T cells sorted from blood, collected at week 24, from a patient treated with tofacitinib. In nucleotides, the CDR3 is TGTGCCAGCGCCGTGGCAGAACAAGAGACCCAGTACTTC. This gives the protein CASAVAEQETQYF.